These 3 T cell receptor beta chains were sequenced from one sample in a study of blood T cell repertoires in COVID-19. Method: immunoSEQ multiplex PCR; TCRdb's copy keeps in-frame clones and lacks some. The sample records over 250,000 clones, about 90% being singletons. Sequencing used PBMCs or T cells enriched from blood (not recorded which). Receptors were obtained from a woman aged 30 to 39 who had recovered from COVID-19.

The rearrangement uses TRBV3-1 (or the pseudogene TRBV3-2) and TRBJ2-7, with D perhaps matching TRBD2 (5 bases). There are 15 residues in the CDR3. V lost 6 bases, J lost 2 bases, and 17 bases lay in between. Germline V gene data show CDR1 as LGHDT and CDR2 as YNNKEL (reference sequence). The CDR3 coding sequence is TGTGCCAGCAGAGAGAGGGCCCACCCCACCTACGAGCAGTACTTC. Protein sequence: CASRERAHPTYEQYF.

The chain recombines TRBV6-5 with TRBJ1-3; possibly TRBD1 for D (6 bases). This CDR3 spans 15 amino acids. V was trimmed by 6 bases and J by 4 bases, leaving 16 bases between them. Germline V gene data show CDR1 as MNHEY and CDR2 as SVGAGI. CDR3 sequence: CASSRQALGGNTIYF. The CDR3 bases are TGTGCCAGCAGCCGACAGGCCCTTGGGGGAAACACCATATATTTT.

The chain is built from TRBV7-9 and TRBJ2-5; D is uncertain. Per germline, CDR1 SEHNR and CDR2 FQNEAQ (reference sequence). CDR3 size: 12 residues. Trimming left V 1 base short and J 4 bases short, with 4 bases between. CDR3 sequence (DNA): TGTGCCAGCAGCTTAGTATTAGAGACCCAGTACTTC. It encodes CASSLVLETQYF.